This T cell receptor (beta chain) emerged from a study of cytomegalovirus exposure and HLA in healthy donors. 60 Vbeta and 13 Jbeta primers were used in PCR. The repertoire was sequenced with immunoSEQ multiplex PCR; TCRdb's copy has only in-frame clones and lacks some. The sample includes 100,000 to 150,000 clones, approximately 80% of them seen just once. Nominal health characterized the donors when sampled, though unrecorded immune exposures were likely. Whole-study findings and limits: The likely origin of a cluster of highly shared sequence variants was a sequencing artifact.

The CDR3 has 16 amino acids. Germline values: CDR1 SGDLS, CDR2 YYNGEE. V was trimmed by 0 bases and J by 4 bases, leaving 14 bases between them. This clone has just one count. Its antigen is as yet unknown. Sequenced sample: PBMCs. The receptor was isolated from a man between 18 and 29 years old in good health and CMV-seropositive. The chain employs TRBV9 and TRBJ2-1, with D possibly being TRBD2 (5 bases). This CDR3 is CASSVEKGGWYNEQFF. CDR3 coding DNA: TGTGCCAGCAGCGTAGAAAAGGGCGGGTGGTACAATGAGCAGTTCTTC.